The T cell receptor beta chain under discussion was sequenced for a study of T cell repertoires in cytomegalovirus infection. Study conclusions and caveats: In two of eight donors, the top clonotype was HLA-C-restricted CMV-specific.

Trimming took off 5 bases at V and 2 bases at J, with 10 bases between the two ends. The CDR3 sequence is 14 residues long. Germline CDR1 is MNHEY and CDR2 is SVGEGT. About this clonotype: As yet, its antigen is unknown.

TCRdb reanalysed the reads using MiXCR and keeps one entry per CDR3 protein. The sample holds about 180,000 distinct CDR3 sequences, around 15% seen once. Sequenced: PBMCs. The TCR was taken from a human donor in good health (CMV status not recorded). Some clones in this sample may be carry-over from other donors' samples. The chain has TRBV6-2 or TRBV6-3 and TRBJ2-1; D gene uncertain. The DNA for the CDR3 is TGTGCCAGCAGTCGCTTGGGAACCTACAATGAGCAGTTCTTC. Amino acids: CASSRLGTYNEQFF.